This record looks at one TCR beta chain sequence and its context. V was cut by 4 bases and J by 2 bases, with 18 bases left in between. Germline CDR1 SNHLY, CDR2 FYNNEI. The CDR3 has 18 residues. The sample comes from a study of blood T cell repertoires in COVID-19. Across the whole study: Symptom resolution, clearance, or two negative PCRs marked donors in Cohort 3 as recovered.

Authors' data handling: Researchers report that nucleated cell counts were estimated from reference gene primer amplification. The protocol was immunoSEQ multiplex PCR, while the TCRdb copy is restricted to in-frame clones and leaves out a portion. V and J calls and clone size are copied from that table; D and trimming were computed from the DNA. The sample carries some 220,000 clones, about 90% recorded once. Sequences were obtained from PBMCs or T cells enriched from blood (not recorded which). The chain recombines TRBV2 with TRBJ2-6; maybe TRBD1 (5 bases). This TCR came from a woman between 45 and 60 years old in a cohort exposed to, infected with or recovered from COVID-19 (not recorded which). Here the CDR3 reads CASSGPAGQGTGANVLTF. The CDR3 region has the DNA TGTGCCAGCAGTGGCCCGGCAGGGCAGGGCACTGGGGCCAACGTCCTGACTTTC.